Shown below are 15 T cell receptor beta chains from a single sample sequenced in a study of response to subunit inactivated influenza vaccine. TCRdb re-called the RT-PCR reads through MiXCR, storing one row per CDR3 protein. The repertoire holds around 190,000 distinct CDR3 sequences, 14% seen once, with about 25% in the top ten. The sequencing here drew on CD8+ T cells sorted from PBMCs, taken less than 6 days after vaccination. Every receptor here comes from a man in his fifties or sixties who received an inactivated influenza vaccine.

The J gene is TRBJ2-1, the V gene TRBV5-6; 16 positions agree with TRBD2. Germline V gene sequence: CDR1 SGHDT, CDR2 YYEEEE. This CDR3 has 20 amino acids. V gave up 4 bases and J gave up 7 bases; unmatched junction bases: 17. CDR3 nucleotides: TGTGCCAGCAGCGAGACCGGGACAGGGACTAGCGGGAGGGCCTTAAATGAGCAGTTCTTC. It is translated as CASSETGTGTSGRALNEQFF.

This clonotype was observed a few times. V gene TRBV28 combines with J gene TRBJ2-3; 11 bases match TRBD1. Germline V gene lookup returns CDR1 MDHEN and CDR2 SYDVKM. The CDR3 length is 16 residues. Losses at the gene ends were 4 bases for V and 5 bases for J; bases not matched to a gene: 8. Here the CDR3 reads CASSSYRTGGEDTQYF. The CDR3 DNA follows: TGTGCCAGCAGTTCCTACCGGACAGGGGGCGAAGATACGCAGTATTTT.

This clonotype was detected many times. The V gene is TRBV6-1, the J gene TRBJ2-3, with 14 bases lining up with TRBD2. CDR1 and CDR2 (germline): MNHNS, SASEGT. Trimming cost V 6 bases and J 4 bases; bases outside gene matches: 3. The CDR3 loop spans 15 amino acids. The DNA for the CDR3 is TGTGCCAGCAGAGGGACTAGCGGGGGTTCAGATACGCAGTATTTT. Translation gives CASRGTSGGSDTQYF.

This chain uses TRBV2 with TRBJ2-7; the D is unclear. V shed 7 bases and J shed 3 bases, with 19 bases lying between them. The CDR3 sequence is 15 residues long. Germline CDR1 SNHLY, CDR2 FYNNEI. The CDR3 is CASTPGLTTDYEQYF. In DNA form, the CDR3 reads TGTGCCAGCACCCCGGGTCTAACGACGGACTACGAGCAGTACTTC.

This clonotype appeared a few times. The rearrangement links TRBV12-3 or TRBV12-4 to TRBJ2-1, with TRBD1 identical over 9 bases. CDR3 length: 14 amino acids. Trimming removed 6 bases from V and 3 bases from J; junction bases left unmatched: 3. The CDR3 sequence: CASSRQGVYNEQFF. CDR3 in DNA: TGTGCCAGCAGCCGACAGGGGGTCTACAATGAGCAGTTCTTC.

Concerning this clonotype: Germline is not matched at one junction end, which may reflect a read error. The V and J genes are TRBV20-1 and TRBJ2-7, with 7 positions matching TRBD2. The CDR3 has 15 amino acids. Germline values: CDR1 DFQATT, CDR2 SNEGSKA (reference sequence). This chain's CDR3 is CCARDPLADSYEQYF. As DNA, the CDR3 is TGCTGTGCTAGAGATCCCCTAGCGGATTCCTACGAGCAGTACTTC.

V usage is TRBV6-2 or TRBV6-3 and J usage is TRBJ2-7, with 8 bases matching TRBD1. The germline CDR1 and CDR2 sequences are MNHEY and SVGEGT. This CDR3 is built from 14 residues. V lost 7 bases to trimming and J lost 6 bases; unmatched junction nucleotides: 11. The CDR3 here is CASTPGTGGAEQYF. The CDR3 DNA reads as TGTGCCAGCACTCCCGGGACAGGTGGGGCCGAGCAGTACTTC.

This clonotype was seen many times. This chain connects TRBV29-1 to TRBJ2-3; D gene unclear. This CDR3 has 11 amino acids. Germline lookup yields CDR1 SQVTM and CDR2 ANQGSEA. Trimming took off 3 bases at V and 5 bases at J, with 6 bases between the two ends. The CDR3 bases are TGCAGCGTTGACTCTGAAGATACGCAGTATTTT. Amino acids: CSVDSEDTQYF.

The chain joins TRBV7-2 to TRBJ2-1, with unresolved D. Per the germline V gene, CDR1 is SGHTA and CDR2 is FQGNSA. The CDR3 contains 15 residues. The germline V and J ends were trimmed by 5 bases and 2 bases, with 13 bases remaining between them. CDR3 bases: TGTGCCAGCAGCCCCCTCCCCGGAGCCTACAATGAGCAGTTCTTC. It translates to CASSPLPGAYNEQFF.

This clonotype has only a few counts. The rearrangement links TRBV28 to TRBJ2-1; D might be TRBD2 (6 bases). Germline V lookup: CDR1 MDHEN, CDR2 SYDVKM. Trimming took off 7 bases at V and 6 bases at J, with 16 bases between the two ends. The CDR3 totals 14 residues. The CDR3 is CASIGGTAPNEQFF. The CDR3 DNA is TGTGCCAGCATAGGAGGGACTGCCCCCAATGAGCAGTTCTTC.

Ten or more counts support this clonotype. The chain carries TRBV6-2 or TRBV6-3 and TRBJ2-6, with D possibly matching TRBD1 (6 bases). CDR3 length: 13 amino acids. In germline, CDR1 is MNHEY, CDR2 SVGEGT. V was trimmed by 7 bases and J by 2 bases, leaving 6 bases between them. CDR3: CASKGAGANVLTF. The CDR3 bases are TGTGCCAGCAAGGGGGCTGGGGCCAACGTCCTGACTTTC.

This clonotype was counted at least ten times. V is TRBV7-9 and J is TRBJ1-3; no definite D call. The CDR3 loop spans 15 amino acids. The ends were cut back, 4 bases at V and 0 bases at J, with 10 bases in the middle. Germline CDR1 SEHNR, CDR2 FQNEAQ (reference sequence). The chain's CDR3 is CASSSPTRSGNTIYF. DNA for the CDR3: TGTGCCAGCAGCTCCCCCACCCGCTCTGGAAACACCATATATTTT.

This clonotype was counted a few times. The J gene is TRBJ1-1, the V gene TRBV4-1; D gene unclear. The CDR3 is 14 amino acids. Trimming removed 3 bases from V and 3 bases from J, with 11 bases in between. The germline gives CDR1 MGHRA, CDR2 YSYEKL. CDR3 loop: CASSQSLGDTEAFF. Written as DNA, the CDR3 is TGCGCCAGCAGCCAGAGCCTGGGTGACACTGAAGCTTTCTTT.

The CDR3 nucleotides are TGCGCCAGCAGCCACCTGGACAGGGGCGGGTACGAGCAGTACTTC. Its translation is CASSHLDRGGYEQYF. V and J are TRBV4-1 and TRBJ2-7; 9 positions match TRBD1. The CDR3 is made up of 15 amino acids. Per the germline V gene, CDR1 is MGHRA and CDR2 is YSYEKL. V shed 3 bases and J 4 bases; nucleotides not matched to a gene: 7.

This clonotype occurred a few times. The chain couples TRBV7-2 to TRBJ2-5; possibly TRBD2 for D (7 bases). The V end was cut by 8 bases, the J end by 10 bases, with 17 bases between. The CDR3 loop spans 12 amino acids. Germline V gene data show CDR1 as SGHTA and CDR2 as FQGNSA. CDR3 loop: CASFGGRDGQYF. CDR3 in DNA: TGTGCCAGCTTCGGGGGGCGGGATGGCCAGTACTTC. The whole variable domain, remainder taken from reference TRBV7-2 and TRBJ2-5, is GAGVSQSPSNKVTEKGKDVELRCDPISGHTALYWYRQSLGQGLEFLIYFQGNSAPDKSGLPSDRFSAERTGGSVSTLTIQRTQQEDSAVYLCASFGGRDGQYFGPGTRLLVL.